One and the same sample provided the 22 T cell receptor beta chains below, sequenced in a study of PD-1 blockade in classical Hodgkin lymphoma. Generated by immunoSEQ multiplex PCR, the TCRdb table keeps only in-frame clones and is missing some. The table has 50,000 to 75,000 clones, around 91% seen once. No patient escaped relapse after autologous stem cell transplantation, and brentuximab vedotin exposure varied. The source was peripheral blood mononuclear cells (PBMCs), collected at baseline. These receptors were taken from a human donor with classical Hodgkin lymphoma.

The V and J genes are TRBV10-2 and TRBJ1-1; possibly TRBD1 for D (6 bases). The CDR3 is 13 residues long. Germline values: CDR1 WSHSY, CDR2 SAAADI. V lost 3 bases, J lost 10 bases, and 15 bases lay in between. The chain's CDR3 is CASSDPTGLAAFF. CDR3 DNA sequence: TGCGCCAGCAGTGATCCAACAGGGCTCGCAGCTTTCTTT.

The chain has TRBV2 and TRBJ2-1; 7 bases align to TRBD1. This CDR3 contains 14 residues. Unmatched junction bases numbered 8, after V lost 8 bases and J lost 4 bases. Germline V gives CDR1 SNHLY, CDR2 FYNNEI. The CDR3 here is CASERGPIYNEQFF. The CDR3 DNA is TGTGCCAGCGAAAGGGGGCCTATTTACAATGAGCAGTTCTTC.

The chain links TRBV10-3 to TRBJ2-7; TRBD1 matches 7 bases. Trimming cost V 5 bases and J 0 bases; bases outside gene matches: 4. This CDR3 has 14 amino acids. The germline V gene encodes CDR1 ENHRY and CDR2 SYGVKD. DNA for the CDR3: TGTGCCATCAGTCCAGGGGGAACCTCCTACGAGCAGTACTTC. Residues: CAISPGGTSYEQYF.

The chain combines TRBV6-1 with TRBJ1-1; no reliable D call. CDR3 length: 14 amino acids. Germline V lookup: CDR1 MNHNS, CDR2 SASEGT. Trimming took off 4 bases at V and 0 bases at J, with 9 bases between the two ends. The CDR3 DNA sequence: TGTGCCAGCAGTGGAGGTGGCCTGAACACTGAAGCTTTCTTT. Protein sequence: CASSGGGLNTEAFF.

This clone came up once. The chain is built from TRBV5-6 and TRBJ2-7, with 8 bases fitting TRBD2. The CDR3 covers 15 residues. The germline V gene encodes CDR1 SGHDT and CDR2 YYEEEE. V was clipped by 0 bases and J by 3 bases; unmatched bases: 5. CDR3 DNA sequence: TGTGCCAGCAGCTTGGCCGGGGGGGTACTCTACGAGCAGTACTTC. The encoded protein is CASSLAGGVLYEQYF.

CDR3 in DNA: TGTGCCAGCAGCATACTCCTGAGGAATGAGCAGTTCTTC. It specifies CASSILLRNEQFF. The chain is built from TRBV21-1 and TRBJ2-1; the table calls TRBD2, which could not be checked here. TRBV21-1 is a listed pseudogene. The CDR3 runs to 13 residues.

By its share, this clone is medium-sized. The rearrangement joins TRBV6-6 to TRBJ2-3; the D gene is possibly TRBD1 (5 bases). CDR1 and CDR2 from the germline V gene are MNHNY and SVGAGI (reference sequence). The CDR3 is 14 residues long. V lost 6 bases and J 2 bases, leaving 12 bases between the germline ends. The DNA of the CDR3 is TGTGCCAGCAGCCAGGGTACCCCCACAGATACGCAGTATTTT. Residues: CASSQGTPTDTQYF.

This sequence joins TRBV2 and TRBJ2-6, with unresolved D. The CDR3 loop spans 17 amino acids. The V gene's germline CDR1 is SNHLY and CDR2 FYNNEI. The V end lost 7 bases, the J end lost 5 bases, and 21 bases lay between the germline ends. As DNA, the CDR3 is TGTGCCAGCATTTGTATTACCGATACAAATCGGGCCAACGTCCTGACTTTC. Its translation: CASICITDTNRANVLTF.

J is TRBJ2-7 and V is TRBV10-3; perhaps TRBD1 as D (6 bases). Germline values: CDR1 ENHRY, CDR2 SYGVKD. The CDR3 runs 12 residues. With 5 bases removed from V and 6 bases from J, the gap between germline ends came to 11 bases. The CDR3 loop reads CAISIQGREQYF. DNA of the CDR3: TGTGCCATCAGTATACAGGGTCGCGAGCAGTACTTC.

V usage is TRBV19 and J usage is TRBJ2-3; D remains unclear. Germline loops: CDR1 LNHDA, CDR2 SQIVND (reference sequence). This CDR3 spans 15 amino acids. Trimming stripped 6 bases from V and 0 bases from J, with 13 bases between. CDR3 bases: TGTGCCAGTAGCTTCTCCCGGGTCAGCACAGATACGCAGTATTTT. Its translation is CASSFSRVSTDTQYF.

This chain links TRBV6-1 with TRBJ1-4, with TRBD1 identical over 9 bases. The CDR3 runs to 14 residues. After removal of 2 bases from V and 7 bases from J, the junction contained 2 bases not matched to a gene. CDR1 MNHNS and CDR2 SASEGT come from the germline V gene. The CDR3 bases are TGTGCCAGCAGTGAACTGACAGGGGGTGAAAAACTGTTTTTT. Protein sequence: CASSELTGGEKLFF.

The chain uses TRBV4-1 and TRBJ1-1; D is perhaps TRBD1 (6 bases). This CDR3 has 15 residues. Deletions cut 6 bases from V and 1 base from J, with 15 bases between. Germline CDR1 is MGHRA and CDR2 is YSYEKL. Here the CDR3 reads CASRETDRPNTEAFF. DNA for the CDR3: TGCGCCAGCAGGGAGACAGACAGGCCGAACACTGAAGCTTTCTTT.

This chain connects TRBV2 to TRBJ2-5; D not certain. V was pared by 1 base and J by 5 bases, with 8 bases between. This CDR3 spans 13 amino acids. CDR1 is SNHLY, CDR2 FYNNEI, per germline. The CDR3 nucleotides read TGTGCCAGCAGTGAAGAGGTCTTGGAGACCCAGTACTTC. Encoded protein: CASSEEVLETQYF.

The rearrangement joins TRBV5-1 to TRBJ2-5; TRBD1 matches at 8 bases. The CDR3 is made up of 15 amino acids. CDR1 is SGHRS and CDR2 is YFSETQ in the germline V gene. With 2 bases clipped from V and 5 bases from J, the junction kept 8 bases outside the gene matches. CDR3 in DNA: TGCGCCAGCAGCTTAGGGCCAGGGGGCCTCGAGACCCAGTACTTC. As protein: CASSLGPGGLETQYF.

The J gene is TRBJ2-5, the V gene TRBV7-9; no clear D gene. The CDR3 totals 13 residues. Trimming pared 8 bases from V and 1 base from J, leaving 11 bases between. Per germline, CDR1 SEHNR and CDR2 FQNEAQ (reference sequence). The CDR3 region has the DNA TGTGCCAGCCTCCGCACGGGCCAAGAGACCCAGTACTTC. Translated: CASLRTGQETQYF. Complete variable domain (other parts from reference TRBV7-9 and TRBJ2-5): DTGVSQNPRHKITKRGQNVTFRCDPISEHNRLYWYRQTLGQGPEFLTYFQNEAQLEKSRLLSDRFSAERPKGSFSTLEIQRTEQGDSAMYLCASLRTGQETQYFGPGTRLLVL.

In its sample, this clone was seen once. The chain recombines TRBV5-4 with TRBJ2-3; D is uncertain. This CDR3 has 13 amino acids. Germline V gene lookup returns CDR1 SGHNT and CDR2 YYREEE (reference sequence). V lost 3 bases and J 5 bases, leaving 10 bases between the germline ends. CDR3 protein: CASSSGGEDTQYF. The DNA for the CDR3 is TGTGCCAGCAGCTCCGGTGGAGAAGATACGCAGTATTTT.

The chain carries TRBV25-1 and TRBJ2-3; D remains unclear. V gave up 6 bases and J gave up 0 bases, with 16 bases separating them. Germline assignment: CDR1 MGHDK and CDR2 SYGVNS. The CDR3 has 16 residues. CDR3 protein: CASSKTSIPSTDTQYF. The CDR3 DNA reads as TGTGCCAGCAGCAAAACCTCGATCCCAAGCACAGATACGCAGTATTTT.

This chain links TRBV9 with TRBJ2-3; possibly TRBD1 for D (5 bases). Germline CDR1 SGDLS, CDR2 YYNGEE. The CDR3 has 14 residues. Trimming left V 4 bases short and J 7 bases short, with 16 bases between. The DNA for the CDR3 is TGTGCCAGCAGCCATGCCCCAGGGCCGAATACGCAGTATTTT. As protein: CASSHAPGPNTQYF.

The genes are TRBV10-2 and TRBJ1-2; 11 nucleotides align to TRBD1. Germline CDR1 WSHSY, CDR2 SAAADI. V gave up 10 bases and J gave up 1 base; unmatched junction bases: 11. The length of the CDR3 is 16 residues. In nucleotides, the CDR3 is TGCGCCACCTTGGGACAGGGGGTGGGCGGTAACTATGGCTACACCTTC. Protein: CATLGQGVGGNYGYTF.

V usage is TRBV18 and J usage is TRBJ1-1; D remains unclear. CDR1 KGHSH and CDR2 LQKENI come from the germline V gene. Between the trimmed V and J ends, which lost 5 bases and 3 bases, there was a span of 7 bases. The CDR3 has 12 residues. CDR3 sequence (DNA): TGTGCCAGCTCATCCCAGTACACTGAAGCTTTCTTT. This translates into CASSSQYTEAFF. The full variable domain, in which reference TRBV18 and TRBJ1-1 provide the parts outside the CDR3, is NAGVMQNPRHLVRRRGQEARLRCSPMKGHSHVYWYRQLPEEGLKFMVYLQKENIIDESGMPKERFSAEFPKEGPSILRIQQVVRGDSAAYFCASSSQYTEAFFGQGTRLTVV.

The chain couples TRBV18 to TRBJ1-2; no definite D call. CDR1 and CDR2 (germline): KGHSH, LQKENI. The CDR3 is 14 amino acids. Trimming cost V 2 bases and J 0 bases, with 7 bases left between them. The CDR3 region has the DNA TGTGCCAGCTCACCAACCGACACTAACTATGGCTACACCTTC. Encoded protein: CASSPTDTNYGYTF.

The chain is built from TRBV10-3 and TRBJ1-2; TRBD1 matches 7 bases. With 3 bases clipped from V and 4 bases from J, the junction kept 5 bases outside the gene matches. The CDR3 is made up of 14 amino acids. Germline V lookup: CDR1 ENHRY, CDR2 SYGVKD. In DNA, the CDR3 is TGTGCCATCAGTGACGGGACAGACGTCTATGGCTACACCTTC. Its protein is CAISDGTDVYGYTF.